The clone carrying this TCR beta chain showed up just a few times. The antigen remains undetermined. These data belong to a study of T-cell reconstitution after alpha-beta-depleted transplantation in children. V gave up 1 base and J gave up 0 bases, with 13 bases separating them. CDR3 length: 16 residues. The germline gives CDR1 DFQATT, CDR2 SNEGSKA (reference sequence). Unique molecular identifiers were used to barcode this TCRbeta library. TCRdb re-derived calls from the PCR reads in MiXCR, one entry per CDR3 protein. The data show 90,000 to 100,000 distinct CDR3 sequences, roughly a quarter seen once. Study-wide points: Diversity of TCRbeta at day 60 was high in some patients, arising from surviving recipient T cells and thymic progenitors. Expanded graft clones numbering several hundred reportedly gave rise to alpha-beta T cells about two months after transplant. By one year post-transplant, T-cell counts and diversity largely arose from T cells that were newly produced.

The TCR comes from a boy aged 2 to 10 with acute lymphoblastic leukemia, due to receive a stem cell transplant. The material was PBMCs, obtained before TCRalphabeta/CD19-depleted stem cell transplant. The chain is built from TRBV20-1 and TRBJ2-1; D is perhaps TRBD2 (6 bases). DNA for the CDR3: TGCAGTGCTAGAGCCTATAGCGGAGGCTCCTACAATGAGCAGTTCTTC. Protein sequence: CSARAYSGGSYNEQFF.